This entry concerns a single TCR beta chain. What it binds is not known. The CDR3 sequence is 15 residues long. The germline V gene encodes CDR1 LGHNA and CDR2 YSLEER. The V end was cut by 2 bases, the J end by 0 bases, with 8 bases between. The data stem from a study of CD8 T cells in Susac syndrome. Study-level points and caveats: There were over 15 Susac-specific public clones in total CD8+ repertoires and several in CD8+ TEMRA repertoires.

The authors reverse transcribed roughly 0.5 to 1 ug RNA with random hexamers. The TCR beta CDR3 was amplified by immunoSEQ multiplex PCR across 54 Vbeta, 13 Jbeta. TCRdb re-derived calls from the immunoSEQ multiplex PCR reads in MiXCR, one entry per CDR3 protein. The sample yields roughly 100,000 distinct CDR3 sequences, approximately 96% seen once. From blood CD8+ and CD4+ T cells, the TCR beta chain was sequenced. The chain couples TRBV4-3 to TRBJ2-1; D may be TRBD2 (5 bases). Specimen: CD8+ T cells from PBMCs. This TCR was recovered from a human donor with Susac syndrome. The CDR3 loop is CASSQRRSSYNEQFF. The CDR3 DNA reads TGCGCCAGCAGCCAACGGAGGAGCTCCTACAATGAGCAGTTCTTC.